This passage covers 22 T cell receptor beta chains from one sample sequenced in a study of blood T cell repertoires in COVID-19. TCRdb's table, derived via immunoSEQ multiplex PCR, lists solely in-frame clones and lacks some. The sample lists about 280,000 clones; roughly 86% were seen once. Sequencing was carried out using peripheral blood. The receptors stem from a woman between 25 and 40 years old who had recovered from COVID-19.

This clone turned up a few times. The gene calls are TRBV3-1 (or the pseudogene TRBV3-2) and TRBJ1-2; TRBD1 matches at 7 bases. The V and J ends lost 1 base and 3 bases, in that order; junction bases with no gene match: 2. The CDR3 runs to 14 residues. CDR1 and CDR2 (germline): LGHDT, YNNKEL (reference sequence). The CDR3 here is CASSQGQGHYGYTF. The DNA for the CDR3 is TGTGCCAGCAGCCAAGGACAGGGCCACTATGGCTACACCTTC.

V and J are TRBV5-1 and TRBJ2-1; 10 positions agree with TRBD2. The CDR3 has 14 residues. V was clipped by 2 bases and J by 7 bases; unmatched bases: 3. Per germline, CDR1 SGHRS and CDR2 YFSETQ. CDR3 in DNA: TGCGCCAGCAGCTTTCTAGCGGGAGCAAATGAGCAGTTCTTC. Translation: CASSFLAGANEQFF.

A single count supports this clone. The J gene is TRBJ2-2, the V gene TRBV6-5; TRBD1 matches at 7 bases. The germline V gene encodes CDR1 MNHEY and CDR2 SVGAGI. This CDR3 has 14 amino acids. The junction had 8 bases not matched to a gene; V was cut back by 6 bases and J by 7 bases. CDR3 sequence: CASRIRQGVGELFF. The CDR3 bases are TGTGCCAGCAGGATAAGACAGGGAGTCGGGGAGCTGTTTTTT.

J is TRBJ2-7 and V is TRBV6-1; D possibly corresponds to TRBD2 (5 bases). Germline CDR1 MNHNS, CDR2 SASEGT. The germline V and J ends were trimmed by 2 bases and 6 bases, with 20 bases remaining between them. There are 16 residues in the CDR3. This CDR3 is CASSETPSHPLLEQYF. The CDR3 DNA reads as TGTGCCAGCAGTGAAACGCCTAGCCATCCTCTTCTCGAGCAGTACTTC.

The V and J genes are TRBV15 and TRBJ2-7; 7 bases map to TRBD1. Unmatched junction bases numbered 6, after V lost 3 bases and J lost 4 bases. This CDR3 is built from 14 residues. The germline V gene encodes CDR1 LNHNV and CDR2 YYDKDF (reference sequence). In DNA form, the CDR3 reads TGTGCCACCAGCAGGGGAAAACAGGGGTACGAGCAGTACTTC. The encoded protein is CATSRGKQGYEQYF.

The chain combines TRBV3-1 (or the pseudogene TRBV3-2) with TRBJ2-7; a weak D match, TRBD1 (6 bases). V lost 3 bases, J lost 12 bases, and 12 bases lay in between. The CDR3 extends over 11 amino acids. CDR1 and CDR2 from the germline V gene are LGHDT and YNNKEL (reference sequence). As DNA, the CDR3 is TGTGCCAGCAGCCAGGCAGGGGAACGGTACTTC. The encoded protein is CASSQAGERYF.

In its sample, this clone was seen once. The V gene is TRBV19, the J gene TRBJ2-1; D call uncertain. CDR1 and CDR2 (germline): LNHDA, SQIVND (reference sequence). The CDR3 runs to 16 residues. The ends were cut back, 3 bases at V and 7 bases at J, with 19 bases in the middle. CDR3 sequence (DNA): TGTGCCAGTAGTATGGGTGGGCTGACGGTTGGGAATGAGCAGTTCTTC. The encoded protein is CASSMGGLTVGNEQFF.

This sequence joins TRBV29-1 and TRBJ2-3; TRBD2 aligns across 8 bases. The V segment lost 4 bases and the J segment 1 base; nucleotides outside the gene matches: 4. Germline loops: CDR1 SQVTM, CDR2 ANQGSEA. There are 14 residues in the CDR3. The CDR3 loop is CSVGVLAGTDTQYF. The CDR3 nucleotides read TGCAGCGTTGGGGTACTAGCGGGCACAGATACGCAGTATTTT.

In nucleotides, the CDR3 is TGTGCCAGCAGGGTGGGACACCCCACTGAAGCTTTCTTT. It translates to CASRVGHPTEAFF. This chain uses TRBV28 with TRBJ1-1; maybe TRBD1 (6 bases). CDR3 size: 13 residues. From germline, CDR1 is MDHEN and CDR2 SYDVKM. Trimming shortened V by 6 bases and J by 4 bases, and 12 bases separated the two germline ends.

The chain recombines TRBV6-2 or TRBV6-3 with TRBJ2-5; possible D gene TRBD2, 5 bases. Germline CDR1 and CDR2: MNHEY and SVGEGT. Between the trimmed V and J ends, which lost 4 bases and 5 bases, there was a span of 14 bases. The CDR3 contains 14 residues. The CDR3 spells CASSSAPTGETQYF. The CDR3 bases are TGTGCCAGCAGTTCCGCCCCTACGGGGGAGACCCAGTACTTC.

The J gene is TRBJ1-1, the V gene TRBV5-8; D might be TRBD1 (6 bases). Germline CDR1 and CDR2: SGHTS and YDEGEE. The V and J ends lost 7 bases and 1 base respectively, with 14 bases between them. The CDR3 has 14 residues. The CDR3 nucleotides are TGTGCCAGCGGCGAAACAGGGTGGAACACTGAAGCTTTCTTT. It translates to CASGETGWNTEAFF.

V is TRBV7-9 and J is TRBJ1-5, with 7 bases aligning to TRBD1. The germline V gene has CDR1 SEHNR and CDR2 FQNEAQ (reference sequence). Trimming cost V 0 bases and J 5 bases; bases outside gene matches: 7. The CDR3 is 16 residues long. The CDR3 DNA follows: TGTGCCAGCAGCTTAGCCGACAGGGACCGGTATCAGCCCCAGCATTTT. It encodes CASSLADRDRYQPQHF.

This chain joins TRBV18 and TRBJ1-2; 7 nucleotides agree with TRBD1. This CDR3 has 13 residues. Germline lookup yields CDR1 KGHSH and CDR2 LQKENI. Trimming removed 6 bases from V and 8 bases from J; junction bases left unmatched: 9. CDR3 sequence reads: CASSPGAGGGYTF. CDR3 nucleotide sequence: TGTGCCAGCTCTCCCGGGGCAGGGGGAGGCTACACCTTC.

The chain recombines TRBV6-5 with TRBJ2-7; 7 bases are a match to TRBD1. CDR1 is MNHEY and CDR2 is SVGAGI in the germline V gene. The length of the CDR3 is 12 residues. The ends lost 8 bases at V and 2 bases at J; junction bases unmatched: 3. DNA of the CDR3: TGTGCCAGCGGGACAGACACCTACGAGCAGTACTTC. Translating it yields CASGTDTYEQYF.

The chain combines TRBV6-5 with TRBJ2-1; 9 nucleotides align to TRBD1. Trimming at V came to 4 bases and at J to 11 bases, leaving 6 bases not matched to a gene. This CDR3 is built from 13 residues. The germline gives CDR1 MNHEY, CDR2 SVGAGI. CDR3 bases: TGTGCCAGCAGTTCACAGGGGGCAGTTAAGCAGTTCTTC. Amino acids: CASSSQGAVKQFF.

CDR3 region: CASSYQGWETQYF. The CDR3 nucleotides read TGTGCCAGCAGTTACCAGGGTTGGGAGACCCAGTACTTC. The chain uses TRBV6-2 or TRBV6-3 and TRBJ2-5, with D possibly being TRBD1 (5 bases). This CDR3 has 13 amino acids. V was shortened by 2 bases and J by 5 bases, with 9 bases between the two germline ends. The germline gives CDR1 MNHEY, CDR2 SVGEGT.

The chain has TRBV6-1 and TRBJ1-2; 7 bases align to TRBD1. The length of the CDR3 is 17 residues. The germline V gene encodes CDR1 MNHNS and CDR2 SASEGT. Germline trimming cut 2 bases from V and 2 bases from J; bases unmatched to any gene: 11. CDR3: CASSEKVGTERNYGYTF. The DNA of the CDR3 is TGTGCCAGCAGTGAAAAGGTCGGGACAGAGAGAAACTATGGCTACACCTTC.

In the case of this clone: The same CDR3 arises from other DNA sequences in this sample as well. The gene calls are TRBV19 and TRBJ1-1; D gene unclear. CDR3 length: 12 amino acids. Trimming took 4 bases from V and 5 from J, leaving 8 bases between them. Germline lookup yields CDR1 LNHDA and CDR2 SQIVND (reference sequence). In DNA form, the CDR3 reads TGTGCCAGTAGTACGGGGATAACTGAAGCTTTCTTT. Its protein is CASSTGITEAFF.

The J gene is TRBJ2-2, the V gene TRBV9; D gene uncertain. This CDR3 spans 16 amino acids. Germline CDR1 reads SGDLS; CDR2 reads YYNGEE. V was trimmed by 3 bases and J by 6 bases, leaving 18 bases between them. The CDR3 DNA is TGTGCCAGCAGCGATGAAGAGAATCTTGTGGCCGGGGAGCTGTTTTTT. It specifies CASSDEENLVAGELFF. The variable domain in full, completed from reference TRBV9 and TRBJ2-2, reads DSGVTQTPKHLITATGQRVTLRCSPRSGDLSVYWYQQSLDQGLQFLIQYYNGEERAKGNILERFSAQQFPDLHSELNLSSLELGDSALYFCASSDEENLVAGELFFGEGSRLTVL.

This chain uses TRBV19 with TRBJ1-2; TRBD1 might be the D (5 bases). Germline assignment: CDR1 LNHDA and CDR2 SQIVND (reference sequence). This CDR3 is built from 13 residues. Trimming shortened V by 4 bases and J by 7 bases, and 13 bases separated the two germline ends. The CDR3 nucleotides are TGTGCCAGTAGTACCCCCCGGCAGGGTGGCTACACCTTC. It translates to CASSTPRQGGYTF.

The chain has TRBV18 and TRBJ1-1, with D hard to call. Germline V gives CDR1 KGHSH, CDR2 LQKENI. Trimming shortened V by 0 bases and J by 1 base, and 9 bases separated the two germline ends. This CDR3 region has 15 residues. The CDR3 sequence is CASSPPLAGNTEAFF. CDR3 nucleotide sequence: TGTGCCAGCTCACCACCGTTGGCAGGGAACACTGAAGCTTTCTTT. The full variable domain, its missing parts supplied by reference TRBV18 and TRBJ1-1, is NAGVMQNPRHLVRRRGQEARLRCSPMKGHSHVYWYRQLPEEGLKFMVYLQKENIIDESGMPKERFSAEFPKEGPSILRIQQVVRGDSAAYFCASSPPLAGNTEAFFGQGTRLTVV.

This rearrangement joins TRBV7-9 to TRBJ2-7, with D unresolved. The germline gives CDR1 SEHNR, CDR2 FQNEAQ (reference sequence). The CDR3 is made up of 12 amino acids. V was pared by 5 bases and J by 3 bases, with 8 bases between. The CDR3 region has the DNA TGTGCCAGCAGCCCGTCTCTCTACGAGCAGTACTTC. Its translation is CASSPSLYEQYF.